This T cell receptor (beta chain) was sequenced for a study of T cells in Graves' hyperthyroidism and ophthalmopathy (dated by TCRdb to about 2019). Background for the entire study: Peripheral blood was sampled at the time of initial diagnosis, prior to any treatment. A discovery cohort of fewer than 110 patients, roughly 45 with Graves' ophthalmopathy and approximately 55 with stable Graves' hyperthyroidism, was used to find distinguishing TCR V-J signatures. Prospective prediction of ophthalmopathy was tested in an independent validation cohort consisting of roughly 20 hyperthyroidism patients and some 16 patients who later progressed to ophthalmopathy. For training and testing, the 100 or so patients in the discovery cohort were randomly divided in a 7:3 ratio. In about 6 Graves' hyperthyroidism patients, the study also compared T-cell repertoires from thyroid tissue with T-cell repertoires from blood. After blood sampling, hyperthyroidism patients were treated with methimazole at a starting dose of 30 mg daily, and ophthalmopathy patients were treated with high-dose intravenous methylprednisolone. TCR Vbeta CDR3 sequencing of roughly 140 peripheral blood samples (under 45 ophthalmopathy, about 74 hyperthyroidism and about 17 progressor patients) is reported in the paper.

Hyperthyroidism patients were newly diagnosed, with disease duration under 2 months, and aged 18 to 65 years. Patients with uncontrolled infections, other autoimmune diseases, pregnancy or lactation were excluded. Diagnoses were established on the basis of clinical symptoms, serum thyroxine and TRAb, thyroid ultrasound, and orbital computed tomography. Blood from progressor patients was drawn when they were first diagnosed with hyperthyroidism, before any ophthalmopathy symptoms appeared. PBMCs were separated from roughly 10 ml of fresh peripheral blood using Ficoll-Paque density gradient centrifugation. Progressor patients were first diagnosed with Graves' hyperthyroidism and then developed ophthalmopathy during follow-up. Total RNA was extracted with Trizol reagent, and quality was checked on an Agilent 2100 Bioanalyzer. As to this clonotype: Its antigen specificity is not known. Per-base qualities were not stored, and no clone one base away is much larger.

TCR beta CDR3 regions were amplified from RNA transcripts. The TCR CDR3 was subjected to a first round of RT-PCR using the HTBI primer set and the Qiagen OneStep RT-PCR kit. The libraries were constructed in a second round of multiplex PCR and then size-selected and purified. Paired-end sequencing of the libraries was performed with 100 bp reads on an Illumina HiSeq2000. On the authors' methods: SOAPnuke was used to process the raw data, removing reads that contained adapters or uncalled bases, had a mean Phred below 15, or lacked an exact match to the constant primer or identifier. High-quality paired reads were merged using COPE v1.2.5, and each unique nucleotide sequence was defined as a clonotype. MiTCR v1.1 was used to align the clonotypes against IMGT TRBV, TRBD and TRBJ reference segments. Only V-J combinations with frequency above 0.0001, covering approximately 99% of repertoires, were analysed. A TCS score was defined as the ratio of F50 (clonal expansion) to E x V (chaos), with BLOSUM62-based TCRdist applied between CDR3 peptides within each V-J. Welch's t-statistics and random forest reduced approximately 520 V-J features to 10 to 15, which were used in a naive Bayes classifier (R e1071). TCRdb redid the processing of the public reads, applying fastp at Q25 and MiXCR, and retained in-frame beta chains. Each record represents a unique CDR3 protein, reported with the most common genes and DNA among its rows. These V and J calls are TCRdb output, not the study's own analysis. The sample table contains around 350,000 distinct CDR3 sequences; only one count was recorded for about 15% of them. The top ten clonotypes cover roughly 35% of the sample.

Study-wide conclusions, independent of this receptor: Most expanded thyroid clonotypes (frequency above 0.001) were also found in blood, which suggests that blood repertoires may mirror thyroid immune responses. In validation, the model predicted progression to ophthalmopathy a median of around six months before onset, with about 67% sensitivity and about 72% specificity. In cross-validation, a model built on a 13 V-J signature told ophthalmopathy apart from stable hyperthyroidism with over 85% sensitivity and about 81% specificity, and in testing the same model reached 80%/75%. Sample size was not statistically predetermined, and investigators were not blinded to group allocation.

The germline V gene encodes CDR1 MNHNS and CDR2 SASEGT. Here V drops 7 bases and J drops 4 bases, and the junction holds 8 bases not matched to any gene. Its CDR3 holds 14 amino acids, cysteine through phenylalanine. Just the 42-base CDR3 DNA is kept, in frame starting at base 1. This receptor was taken from a woman in her twenties or thirties with Graves' hyperthyroidism that later progressed to Graves' ophthalmopathy. Rearrangement joined TRBV6-1 to TRBJ2-7; 9 middle bases align to TRBD1. The sequencing input was blood. The sequenced DNA is TGTGCCAGCACCCTACAGGGGGCGGTTTACGAGCAGTACTTC. This encodes CASTLQGAVYEQYF.